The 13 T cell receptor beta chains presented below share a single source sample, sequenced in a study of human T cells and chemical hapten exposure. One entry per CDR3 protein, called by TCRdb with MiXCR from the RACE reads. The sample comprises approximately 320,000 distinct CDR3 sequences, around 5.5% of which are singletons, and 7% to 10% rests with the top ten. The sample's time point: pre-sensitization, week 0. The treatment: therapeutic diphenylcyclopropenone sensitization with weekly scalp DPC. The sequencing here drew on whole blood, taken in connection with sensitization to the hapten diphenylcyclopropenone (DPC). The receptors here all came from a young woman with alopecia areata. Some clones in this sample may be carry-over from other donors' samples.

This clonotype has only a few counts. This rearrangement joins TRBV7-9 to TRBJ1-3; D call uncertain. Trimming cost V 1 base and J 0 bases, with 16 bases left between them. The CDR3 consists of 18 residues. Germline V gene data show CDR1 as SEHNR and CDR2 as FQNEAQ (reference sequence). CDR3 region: CASSLDAFGSNSGNTIYF. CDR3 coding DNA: TGTGCCAGCAGCTTAGATGCGTTCGGCAGCAACTCTGGAAACACCATATATTTT. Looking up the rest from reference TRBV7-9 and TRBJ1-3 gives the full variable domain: DTGVSQNPRHKITKRGQNVTFRCDPISEHNRLYWYRQTLGQGPEFLTYFQNEAQLEKSRLLSDRFSAERPKGSFSTLEIQRTEQGDSAMYLCASSLDAFGSNSGNTIYFGEGSWLTVV.

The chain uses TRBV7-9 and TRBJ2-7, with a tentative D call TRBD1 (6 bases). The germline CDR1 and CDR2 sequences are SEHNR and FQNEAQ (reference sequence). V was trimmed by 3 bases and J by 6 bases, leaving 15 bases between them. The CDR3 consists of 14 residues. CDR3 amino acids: CASSFYAGDPEQYF. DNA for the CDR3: TGTGCCAGCAGCTTTTATGCAGGGGATCCCGAGCAGTACTTC.

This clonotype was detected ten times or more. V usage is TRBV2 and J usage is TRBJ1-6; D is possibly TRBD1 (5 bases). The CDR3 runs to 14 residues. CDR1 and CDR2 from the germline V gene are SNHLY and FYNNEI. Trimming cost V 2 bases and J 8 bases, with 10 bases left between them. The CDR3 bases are TGTGCCAGCAGTGAAATCGCGACAGATTCACCCCTCCACTTT. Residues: CASSEIATDSPLHF.

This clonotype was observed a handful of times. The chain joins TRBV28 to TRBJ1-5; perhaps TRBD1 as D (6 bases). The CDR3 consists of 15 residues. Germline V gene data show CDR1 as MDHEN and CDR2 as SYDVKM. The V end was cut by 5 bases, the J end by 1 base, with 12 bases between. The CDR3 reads CASSITQGSNQPQHF. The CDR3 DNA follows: TGTGCCAGCAGTATCACACAGGGAAGCAATCAGCCCCAGCATTTT.

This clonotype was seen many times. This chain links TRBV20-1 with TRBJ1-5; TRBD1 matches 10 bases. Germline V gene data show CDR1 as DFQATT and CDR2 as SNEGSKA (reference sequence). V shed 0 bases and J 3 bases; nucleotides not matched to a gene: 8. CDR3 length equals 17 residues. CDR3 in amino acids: CSARDGDRGTYNQPQHF. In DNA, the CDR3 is TGCAGTGCTAGAGATGGGGACAGGGGAACTTACAATCAGCCCCAGCATTTT.

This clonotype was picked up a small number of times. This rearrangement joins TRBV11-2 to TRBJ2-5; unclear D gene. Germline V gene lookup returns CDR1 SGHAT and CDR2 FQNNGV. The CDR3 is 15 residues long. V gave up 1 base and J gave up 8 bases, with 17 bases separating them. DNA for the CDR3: TGTGCCAGCAGCTTAGGGCCGGAAATATTGGTTACCCAGTACTTC. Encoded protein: CASSLGPEILVTQYF.

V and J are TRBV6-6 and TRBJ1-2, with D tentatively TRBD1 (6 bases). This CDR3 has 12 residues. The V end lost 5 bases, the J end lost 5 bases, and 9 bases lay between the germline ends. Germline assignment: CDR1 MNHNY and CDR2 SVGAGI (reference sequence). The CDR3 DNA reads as TGTGCCAGCAGTCGACAGGAATATGGCTACACCTTC. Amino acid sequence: CASSRQEYGYTF.

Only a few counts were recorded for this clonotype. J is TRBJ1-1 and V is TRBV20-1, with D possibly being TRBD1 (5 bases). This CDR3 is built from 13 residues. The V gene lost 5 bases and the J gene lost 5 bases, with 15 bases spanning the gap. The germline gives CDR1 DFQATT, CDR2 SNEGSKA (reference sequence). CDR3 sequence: CSARRGLRTEAFF. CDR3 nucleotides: TGCAGTGCTCGGCGGGGGTTGAGAACTGAAGCTTTCTTT.

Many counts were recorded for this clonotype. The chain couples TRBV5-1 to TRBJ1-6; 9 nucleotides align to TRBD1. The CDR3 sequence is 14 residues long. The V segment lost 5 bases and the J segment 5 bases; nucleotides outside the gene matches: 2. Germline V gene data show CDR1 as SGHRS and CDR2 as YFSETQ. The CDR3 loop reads CASSWDRDNSPLHF. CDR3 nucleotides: TGCGCCAGCAGTTGGGACAGGGATAATTCACCCCTCCACTTT.

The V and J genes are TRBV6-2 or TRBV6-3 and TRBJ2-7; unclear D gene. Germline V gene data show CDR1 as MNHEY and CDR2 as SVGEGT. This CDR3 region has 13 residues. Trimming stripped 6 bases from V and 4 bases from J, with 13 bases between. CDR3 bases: TGTGCCAGCAGAATCTCTTTGGGTTACGAGCAGTACTTC. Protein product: CASRISLGYEQYF.

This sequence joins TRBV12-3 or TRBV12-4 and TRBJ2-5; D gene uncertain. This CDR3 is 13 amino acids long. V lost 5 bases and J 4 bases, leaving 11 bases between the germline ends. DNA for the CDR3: TGTGCCAGCAGTCCAGACATAAGAGAGACCCAGTACTTC. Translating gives CASSPDIRETQYF.

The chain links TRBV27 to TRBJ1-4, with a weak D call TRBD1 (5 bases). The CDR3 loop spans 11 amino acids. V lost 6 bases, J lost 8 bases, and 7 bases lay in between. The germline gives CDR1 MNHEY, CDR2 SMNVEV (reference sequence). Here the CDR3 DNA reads TGTGCCAGCAGGGGGGTGGAAAAACTGTTTTTT. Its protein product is CASRGVEKLFF.

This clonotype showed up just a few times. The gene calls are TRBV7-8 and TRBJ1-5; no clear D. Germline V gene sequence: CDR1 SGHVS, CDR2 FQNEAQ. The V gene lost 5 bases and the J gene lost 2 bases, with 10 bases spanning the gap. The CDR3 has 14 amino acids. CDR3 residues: CASSPDTRNQPQHF. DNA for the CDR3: TGTGCCAGCAGCCCAGACACCCGCAATCAGCCCCAGCATTTT.